This T cell receptor beta chain was documented in a study of blood T cell repertoires in COVID-19. Produced via immunoSEQ multiplex PCR; TCRdb's table is partial and in-frame only. The sample lists about 150,000 clones, 87% occurring once. The CDR3 has 17 amino acids. J lost 6 bases, V lost 7 bases, and 14 bases had no gene match. Germline assignment: CDR1 ENHRY and CDR2 SYGVKD. The TCR comes from a human donor in a cohort sampled during active COVID-19. Source material: peripheral blood. The rearrangement joins TRBV10-3 to TRBJ2-7, with TRBD2 identical over 14 bases. The CDR3 DNA sequence: TGTGCCATCACCGATTCCCTGGGACTAGCGGGAGTCCTCGAGCAGTACTTC. It translates to CAITDSLGLAGVLEQYF.